A selection of T cell receptor beta chains follows, all from one sample in a study of a mutant IDH1 vaccine in newly diagnosed glioma. No cognate antigen is known for these TCRs. Repertoires were generated with immunoSEQ multiplex PCR, while TCRdb's copy carries only in-frame clones and drops some. In the table there are about 34,000 clones, around nine tenths of which are singletons. The sample was PBMCs, taken from a glioma patient whose treatment included an IDH1 peptide vaccine. The origin of the receptors is a woman under 40 with glioma. Both conserved end residues are part of each CDR3. The order of the fields is clone size, D gene, V gene, J gene, CDR3 DNA, CDR3 protein. The D gene is left open where the match is weak. Clone size is shown for a subset of rows, as once, few, many or a class of expanded clone.

NA,NA,TRBV5-5,TRBJ1-1,TGTGCCAGCAGCTTGGCCATAAGGGGCACTGAAGCTTTCTTT,CASSLAIRGTEAFF
NA,NA,TRBV5-1,TRBJ2-3,TGCGCCAGCAGCTTGGGAGGGTTGCGGCTGGTGGTGGATACGCAGTATTTT,CASSLGGLRLVVDTQYF
NA,NA,TRBV5-4,TRBJ1-2,TGTGCCAGCAGCGGCGCAGGTTCCCCTAGCTATGGCTACACCTTC,CASSGAGSPSYGYTF
NA,NA,TRBV7-8,TRBJ2-7,TGTGCCAGCAGCTTAAGACAGTTACCCTACGAGCAGTACTTC,CASSLRQLPYEQYF
NA,NA,TRBV4-1,TRBJ1-2,TGCGCCAGCAGCCAAGATCCCGGTAGCGCCTATGGCTACACCTTC,CASSQDPGSAYGYTF
NA,TRBD1,TRBV6-1,TRBJ1-2,TGTGCCAGCAGTGGGGGGCCTGGACAGGGAACAGACTATGGCTACACCTTC,CASSGGPGQGTDYGYTF
NA,NA,TRBV7-2,TRBJ2-1,TGTGCCAGCAGCTTTCCCCCGCCTGAGCAGTTCTTC,CASSFPPPEQFF
NA,TRBD2,TRBV6-6,TRBJ2-1,TGTGCCAGCAGTATGACTAGCAGTGAGCAGTTCTTC,CASSMTSSEQFF
NA,NA,TRBV6-5,TRBJ2-7,TGTGCCAGCAGTTACAGTGGCGAGCAGTACTTC,CASSYSGEQYF
once,NA,TRBV4-1,TRBJ1-5,TGCGCCAGCAGCCAAGAGGGAGGGAAGCGCAATCAGCCCCAGCATTTT,CASSQEGGKRNQPQHF
NA,NA,TRBV2,TRBJ2-7,TGTGCCAGCAGTGATGGAAATGCTGGGGTCGAGCAGTACTTC,CASSDGNAGVEQYF
NA,TRBD1,TRBV6-1,TRBJ1-1,TGTGCCAGCACCCCAGACAGGGGGCGTTTCGCGGAAGCTTTCTTT,CASTPDRGRFAEAFF
once,TRBD2,TRBV6-5,TRBJ2-7,TGTGCCAGCAGTTCTCCCGGGACTAGCGGCTACGAGCAGTACTTC,CASSSPGTSGYEQYF
once,NA,TRBV5-1,TRBJ2-2,TGCGCCAGCAGCTTGGCCAGTGGGACGACCGGGGAGCTGTTTTTT,CASSLASGTTGELFF
NA,NA,TRBV5-1,TRBJ1-6,TGCGCCAGCAGCGTAGGGCAGGTTCTCGCCTCCTATAATTCACCCCTCCACTTT,CASSVGQVLASYNSPLHF